The 5 T cell receptor beta chains below come from one sample, sequenced in a study of blood T cell repertoires in COVID-19. Only in-frame clones appear in the TCRdb table, and some are missing; sequencing was by immunoSEQ multiplex PCR. This repertoire shows a few hundred thousand clones, more than 65% found once; its top ten account for less than 4%. Sequenced material: peripheral blood. The receptors shown here come from a woman under 30 with acute or convalescent COVID-19.

CDR3 sequence (DNA): TGTGCCAGCAGCTTAGTCGAGGGGGACAGGGCCTACGAGCAGTACTTC. Its translation: CASSLVEGDRAYEQYF. The V call is TRBV7-6, the J call TRBJ2-7, with TRBD1 matching over 9 bases. V was clipped by 1 base and J by 2 bases; unmatched bases: 6. There are 16 residues in the CDR3. Germline-derived CDR1 and CDR2 are SGHVS and FNYEAQ.

The chain carries TRBV5-1 and TRBJ2-2; TRBD1 aligns across 10 bases. CDR1 is SGHRS and CDR2 is YFSETQ in the germline V gene. This CDR3 has 18 residues. Trimming removed 3 bases from V and 1 base from J; junction bases left unmatched: 9. DNA for the CDR3: TGCGCCAGCAGCTGGAGTGACAGGGGGCTTTGGAACACCGGGGAGCTGTTTTTT. Its protein is CASSWSDRGLWNTGELFF.

This chain joins TRBV6-1 and TRBJ2-7; D unresolved. The CDR3 totals 12 residues. Per the germline V gene, CDR1 is MNHNS and CDR2 is SASEGT. V was cut by 0 bases and J by 6 bases, with 6 bases left in between. This chain's CDR3 is CASSEASVEQYF. As DNA, the CDR3 is TGTGCCAGCAGTGAAGCCTCGGTCGAGCAGTACTTC.

The chain couples TRBV7-6 to TRBJ2-1; 12 bases are shared with TRBD2. Losses at the gene ends were 1 base for V and 8 bases for J; bases not matched to a gene: 9. The CDR3 contains 17 residues. The germline gives CDR1 SGHVS, CDR2 FNYEAQ. CDR3 DNA: TGTGCCAGCAGCTTAGTCCTAGCGGGAGGGCCTTGGGATGAGCAGTTCTTC. Protein product: CASSLVLAGGPWDEQFF.

The chain has TRBV19 and TRBJ2-1; 9 nucleotides agree with TRBD2. The CDR3 consists of 16 residues. Germline CDR1 LNHDA, CDR2 SQIVND (reference sequence). V lost 5 bases, J lost 4 bases, and 9 bases stayed unmatched. The CDR3 region has the DNA TGTGCCAGTAGTCCATTAGCGGGAGTGGCGTACAATGAGCAGTTCTTC. Its translation: CASSPLAGVAYNEQFF.